One and the same sample provided the 11 T cell receptor beta chains below, sequenced in a study of T cells in localized non-small cell lung cancer (dated by TCRdb to 2018 to 2021). The library was obtained by the immunoSEQ multiplex PCR assay. The immuneACCESS repertoire file appears here via TCRdb, limited to in-frame rearrangements. These files lack a portion of the clones; in checked studies, under half of the deficit traces to unresolved V genes, and the cause of the others is not known. The sample table lists around 50,000 clones, 86% of them with a count of one. Over 2% of the sample rests with the top ten. This specimen consisted of PBMCs, obtained before any cancer treatment. The receptors were gathered from a man aged 40-75 years with stage II lung adenocarcinoma.

The V and J genes are TRBV19 and TRBJ1-1, with 8 bases fitting TRBD1. From germline, CDR1 is LNHDA and CDR2 SQIVND (reference sequence). The CDR3 is made up of 13 amino acids. V dropped 4 bases and J dropped 5; count of bases not matched to a gene: 3. This CDR3 is CASSRDRRTEAFF. The CDR3, as DNA: TGTGCCAGTAGTAGGGACAGGAGGACTGAAGCTTTCTTT.

The chain uses TRBV30 and TRBJ1-1; D might be TRBD1 (6 bases). The germline V gene has CDR1 GTSNPN and CDR2 SVGIG (reference sequence). The V end was cut by 3 bases, the J end by 4 bases, with 15 bases between. The CDR3 runs to 14 residues. The CDR3 sequence is CAWSRGEAGTEAFF. In DNA, the CDR3 is TGTGCCTGGAGCAGGGGAGAGGCAGGCACTGAAGCTTTCTTT.

The V call is TRBV2, the J call TRBJ1-2; TRBD1 is a possible D gene (5 bases). Trimming cost V 7 bases and J 4 bases, with 16 bases left between them. Germline loops: CDR1 SNHLY, CDR2 FYNNEI. The CDR3 sequence is 14 residues long. The CDR3 protein is CASIAGRELYGYTF. DNA of the CDR3: TGTGCCAGCATAGCGGGCAGGGAGCTCTATGGCTACACCTTC. Supplemented by reference TRBV2 and TRBJ1-2, the full variable domain reads EPEVTQTPSHQVTQMGQEVILRCVPISNHLYFYWYRQILGQKVEFLVSFYNNEISEKSEIFDDQFSVERPDGSNFTLKIRSTKLEDSAMYFCASIAGRELYGYTFGSGTRLTVV.

V usage is TRBV7-9 and J usage is TRBJ1-1; no clear D gene. Germline V lookup: CDR1 SEHNR, CDR2 FQNEAQ (reference sequence). This CDR3 spans 13 amino acids. Trimming left V 1 base short and J 4 bases short, with 7 bases between. This CDR3 is CASSLGGGTEAFF. As DNA, the CDR3 is TGTGCCAGCAGCTTAGGGGGAGGCACTGAAGCTTTCTTT.

The rearrangement links TRBV28 to TRBJ2-4, with D hard to call. Deletions cut 5 bases from V and 6 bases from J, with 11 bases between. Germline lookup yields CDR1 MDHEN and CDR2 SYDVKM. This CDR3 is 13 amino acids long. The CDR3 region has the DNA TGTGCCAGCAGTGCACCCGCCTTAAACATTCAGTACTTC. Translated: CASSAPALNIQYF.

This clone showed up just a few times. The rearrangement joins TRBV10-3 to TRBJ1-6; 7 nucleotides align to TRBD1. The germline V gene has CDR1 ENHRY and CDR2 SYGVKD. With V trimmed by 11 bases and J by 6 bases, 7 bases remained unmatched. The CDR3 consists of 13 residues. For the CDR3, the DNA is TGTGCCGGTCATGGACAGGTTAATTCACCCCTCCACTTT. Protein product: CAGHGQVNSPLHF.

The rearrangement uses TRBV5-4 and TRBJ2-6, with D tentatively TRBD1 (6 bases). This CDR3 region has 18 residues. The germline gives CDR1 SGHNT, CDR2 YYREEE (reference sequence). The V end was cut by 4 bases, the J end by 4 bases, with 21 bases between. CDR3: CASSPGTRSALGANVLTF. CDR3 nucleotides: TGTGCCAGCAGCCCCGGGACACGGTCAGCCCTCGGGGCCAACGTCCTGACTTTC. The complete variable domain, with remaining parts taken from reference TRBV5-4 and TRBJ2-6, reads ETGVTQSPTHLIKTRGQQVTLRCSSQSGHNTVSWYQQALGQGPQFIFQYYREEENGRGNFPPRFSGLQFPNYSSELNVNALELDDSALYLCASSPGTRSALGANVLTFGAGSRLTVL.

The chain recombines TRBV6-6 with TRBJ1-2; a weak D match, TRBD1 (6 bases). CDR3 length equals 16 residues. V was shortened by 5 bases and J by 6 bases, with 22 bases between the two germline ends. Germline V gene data show CDR1 as MNHNY and CDR2 as SVGAGI (reference sequence). CDR3 sequence: CASSPSRDGGGDGYTF. The CDR3 DNA sequence: TGTGCCAGCAGTCCATCCAGGGACGGAGGGGGAGATGGCTACACCTTC.

The CDR3 region is CASRTGEPHNSPLHF. In nucleotides, the CDR3 is TGTGCCAGCAGGACAGGGGAACCCCATAATTCACCCCTCCACTTT. This sequence joins TRBV6-5 and TRBJ1-6, with TRBD1 matching 8 bases. Looked up from germline, CDR1 is MNHEY and CDR2 is SVGAGI. The junction had 6 bases not matched to a gene; V was cut back by 6 bases and J by 5 bases. This CDR3 has 15 amino acids.

The chain is built from TRBV5-8 and TRBJ1-2, with D unresolved. The germline V gene has CDR1 SGHTS and CDR2 YDEGEE. V was shortened by 3 bases and J by 2 bases, with 14 bases between the two germline ends. The CDR3 extends over 15 amino acids. The chain's CDR3 is CASSYHGPGNYGYTF. For the CDR3, the DNA is TGTGCCAGCAGCTATCATGGACCGGGAAACTATGGCTACACCTTC.

Written as DNA, the CDR3 is TGTGCCAGCAGCCCAGTTTACTCGGTGATAGCGGGGGGCAATGAGCAGTTCTTC. It is translated as CASSPVYSVIAGGNEQFF. The genes are TRBV9 and TRBJ2-1; 10 positions match TRBD2. The trim removed 4 bases at V and 6 bases at J, leaving 16 bases unmatched. Looked up from germline, CDR1 is SGDLS and CDR2 is YYNGEE. The CDR3 consists of 18 residues.